These 7 T cell receptor beta chains share one sample of origin, sequenced in a study of blood T cell repertoires in COVID-19. The repertoire was sequenced with immunoSEQ multiplex PCR; TCRdb's copy has only in-frame clones and lacks some. The table shows some 240,000 clones, with 84% occurring only once. Input material: peripheral blood. The origin of the receptors is a woman aged 40 to 49 who had recovered from COVID-19.

This clone was counted a single time. The CDR3 nucleotides read TGTGCCAGCAGCCAAGTTCCGGGACTAGCGGGGATGAACACCGGGGAGCTGTTTTTT. Protein product: CASSQVPGLAGMNTGELFF. The rearrangement links TRBV3-1 (or the pseudogene TRBV3-2) to TRBJ2-2, with TRBD2 matching over 13 bases. This CDR3 has 19 residues. J gave up 1 base and V 1 base, and 6 bases lay outside the gene matches. CDR1 LGHDT and CDR2 YNNKEL come from the germline V gene (reference sequence).

The chain has TRBV7-9 and TRBJ2-1; 9 bases are shared with TRBD1. V trimming: 5 bases; J trimming: 5 bases; junction bases outside the gene matches: 7. The CDR3 is 15 residues long. The germline gives CDR1 SEHNR, CDR2 FQNEAQ (reference sequence). In nucleotides, the CDR3 is TGTGCCAGCAGCGTTGGGACAGGGCTCCACAATGAGCAGTTCTTC. Translated: CASSVGTGLHNEQFF.

In its sample, this clone was seen a few times. The J gene is TRBJ2-2, the V gene TRBV19; weak D call: TRBD1 (6 bases). The CDR3 runs 14 residues. The V end was cut by 10 bases, the J end by 3 bases, with 15 bases between. Germline values: CDR1 LNHDA, CDR2 SQIVND (reference sequence). The CDR3 nucleotides are TGTGCCACTAGCCCGAGGGGGTACACCGGGGAGCTGTTTTTT. Encoded protein: CATSPRGYTGELFF.

V is TRBV4-1 and J is TRBJ1-5; 7 positions agree with TRBD1. The CDR3 extends over 15 amino acids. The trim removed 6 bases at V and 2 bases at J, leaving 7 bases unmatched. The germline V gene encodes CDR1 MGHRA and CDR2 YSYEKL. The DNA of the CDR3 is TGCGCCAGCAGTAGAGAAGGGACAGGCAATCAGCCCCAGCATTTT. It encodes CASSREGTGNQPQHF.

The chain carries TRBV5-4 and TRBJ2-5; the match to TRBD2 covers 11 bases. The trim removed 2 bases at V and 2 bases at J, leaving 5 bases unmatched. The CDR3 has 16 residues. Germline CDR1 SGHNT, CDR2 YYREEE (reference sequence). The CDR3 here is CASSFPLAGGQETQYF. DNA of the CDR3: TGTGCCAGCAGCTTTCCTCTAGCGGGGGGACAAGAGACCCAGTACTTC.

The rearrangement joins TRBV20-1 to TRBJ1-4; a weak D match, TRBD1 (6 bases). The germline gives CDR1 DFQATT, CDR2 SNEGSKA (reference sequence). This CDR3 contains 10 residues. CDR3 region: CRRQGGKLFF. The CDR3 region has the DNA TGCCGTCGCCAAGGGGGAAAACTGTTTTTT.

The chain has TRBV4-1 and TRBJ1-6; 9 nucleotides line up with TRBD1. The CDR3 length is 16 residues. The germline gives CDR1 MGHRA, CDR2 YSYEKL. Unmatched junction bases numbered 11, after V lost 3 bases and J lost 11 bases. The CDR3 DNA follows: TGCGCCAGCAGCCAGTGGGACAGGGTCCCGGGGACACCCCTCCACTTT. Amino acid sequence: CASSQWDRVPGTPLHF.